This T cell receptor beta chain is drawn from a study of T-cell reconstitution after alpha-beta-depleted transplantation in children (dated by TCRdb to 2016 to 2018). A note on the overall study: Using TCR repertoire profiling, the study followed T-cell immune reconstitution in a quantitative way in children after TCRalphabeta/CD19-depleted allogeneic hematopoietic cell transplantation.

The intended sense of this specimen's time point label: day 60 (about 2 months) after transplantation. What the treatment or condition label conveys for this sample: allogeneic hematopoietic cell transplantation with graft depleted of TCRalphabeta T cells and CD19 B cells. The children who served as transplant recipients had been given grafts of TCRalphabeta/CD19-depleted allogeneic hematopoietic cells. V is pared back by 1 base and J by 9 bases, with 10 bases lying between the germline termini. From the germline V gene (reference sequence), CDR1 is DFQATT and CDR2 is SNEGSKA. From the cysteine up to the phenylalanine, the CDR3 has a length of 12 residues. Only CDR3 DNA is held: 36 bases, read in frame from base 1. This clonotype was observed at least ten times. This clone's antigen is unknown. No much larger clone is present one base from it, and per-base qualities are unavailable. Libraries were prepared through PCR. This sample was sequenced with an Illumina HiSeq 2500. To normalize quantification of the TCRbeta repertoire, the TCR libraries were built with molecular barcoding that relied on unique molecular identifiers. TCRdb handled the public reads itself, with Q25 trimming in fastp and clone calling in MiXCR, and kept productive beta chains. Merged by CDR3 protein, the rows form single entries marked with the most common genes and DNA. The sample records about 97,000 distinct CDR3 sequences, approximately 6% of which are singletons. Clones ranked in the top ten supply around 5.6% of the sample.

Results and caveats for the whole study, not just this receptor: In some patients, high TCRbeta diversity at day 60 was attributed to recipient T cells and intrathymic progenitors that had survived conditioning. Over the following months the frequencies of hyperexpanded clones went down, and after one year T-cell counts and TCRbeta diversity were mostly credited to newly produced T cells. Apparently early alphabetaT-cell count recovery about two months after transplant reportedly relied on only several hundred rapidly expanded clones derived from non-depleted graft cells.

This clonotype was sampled from a female patient aged 2-15 years who had a stem cell transplant for Fanconi anemia, so the T cells may come from the graft donor. The sample was PBMCs, mostly from graft donor cells, taken 60 days after TCRalphabeta/CD19-depleted stem cell transplant. The receptor chain draws on TRBV20-1 and TRBJ2-1; the D gene cannot be resolved reliably. The nucleotide sequence is TGCAGTGCTAGAGTGGCAGTCGCTGAGCAGTTCTTC. Translation gives CSARVAVAEQFF.